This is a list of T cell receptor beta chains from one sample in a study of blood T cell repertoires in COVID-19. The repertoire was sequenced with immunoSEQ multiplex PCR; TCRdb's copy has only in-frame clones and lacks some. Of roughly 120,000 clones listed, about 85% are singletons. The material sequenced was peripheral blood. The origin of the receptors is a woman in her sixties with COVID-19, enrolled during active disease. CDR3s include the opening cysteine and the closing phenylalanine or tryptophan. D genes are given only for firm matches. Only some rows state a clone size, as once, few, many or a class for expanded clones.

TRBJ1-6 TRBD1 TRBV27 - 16 CASSSYSGTGNSPLHF TGTGCCAGCAGTTCATATTCCGGGACAGGTAATTCACCCCTCCACTTT
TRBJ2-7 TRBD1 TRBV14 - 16 CASSQGVSGQGYEQYF TGTGCCAGCAGCCAAGGGGTCTCGGGACAGGGCTACGAGCAGTACTTC
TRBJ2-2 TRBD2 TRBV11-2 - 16 CASRAGLALHTGELFF TGTGCCAGCAGAGCGGGACTAGCGCTTCACACCGGGGAGCTGTTTTTT
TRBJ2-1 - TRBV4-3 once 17 CASSQEPSGVSYNEQFF TGCGCCAGCAGCCAAGAGCCTTCAGGGGTGTCCTACAATGAGCAGTTCTTC
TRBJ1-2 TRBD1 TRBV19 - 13 CASSRQGGFGYTF TGTGCCAGTAGTCGACAGGGAGGTTTTGGCTACACCTTC
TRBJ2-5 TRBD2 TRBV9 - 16 CASSVLGLAGQETQYF TGTGCCAGCAGCGTTTTGGGACTAGCGGGTCAAGAGACCCAGTACTTC
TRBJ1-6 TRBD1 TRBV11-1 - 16 CASSPNLGQGYSPLHF TGTGCCAGCAGCCCAAACTTGGGACAGGGGTATTCACCCCTCCACTTT
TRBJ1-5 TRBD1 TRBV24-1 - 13 CATSDTGDQPQHF TGTGCCACCAGTGATACAGGGGATCAGCCCCAGCATTTT
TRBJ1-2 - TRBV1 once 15 CTSSQEGQAVYGYTF TGCACCAGCAGCCAAGAGGGACAGGCCGTCTATGGCTACACCTTC
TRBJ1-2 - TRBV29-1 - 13 CSVEEGANYGYTF TGCAGCGTTGAAGAAGGGGCCAACTATGGCTACACCTTC
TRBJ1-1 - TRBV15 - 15 CATSRADGDYTEAFF TGTGCCACCAGCAGAGCCGACGGGGATTACACTGAAGCTTTCTTT
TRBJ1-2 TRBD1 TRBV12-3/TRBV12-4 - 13 CASSWGTGGRYTF TGTGCCAGCAGTTGGGGGACAGGGGGACGCTACACCTTC
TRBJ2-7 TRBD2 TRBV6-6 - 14 CASSVTSGAYEQYF TGTGCCAGCAGTGTCACTAGCGGGGCCTACGAGCAGTACTTC
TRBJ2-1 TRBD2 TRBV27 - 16 CASSSGLAGGRDEQFF TGTGCCAGCAGTTCCGGACTAGCGGGGGGCCGGGATGAGCAGTTCTTC
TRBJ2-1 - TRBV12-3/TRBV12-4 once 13 CASSLDRVNEQFF TGTGCCAGCAGTTTAGACAGGGTCAATGAGCAGTTCTTC
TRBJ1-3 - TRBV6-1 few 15 CASSEGYYSGNTIYF TGTGCCAGCAGTGAAGGGTACTACTCTGGAAACACCATATATTTT
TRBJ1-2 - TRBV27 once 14 CASSPMTHNYGYTF TGTGCCAGCAGTCCGATGACACATAACTATGGCTACACCTTC
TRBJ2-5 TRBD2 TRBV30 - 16 CAWSVRAGAQGETQYF TGTGCCTGGAGTGTTCGAGCGGGGGCCCAGGGGGAGACCCAGTACTTC
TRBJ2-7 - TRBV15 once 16 CATSAGIPVLSSEQYF TGTGCCACCAGCGCCGGGATCCCGGTCCTCTCCAGTGAGCAGTACTTC
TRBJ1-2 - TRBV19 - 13 CASSGWIGGGYTF TGTGCCAGTTCCGGTTGGATCGGGGGTGGCTACACCTTC
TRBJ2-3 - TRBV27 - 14 CASSLGQNTDTQYF TGTGCCAGCAGTTTAGGGCAGAACACAGATACGCAGTATTTT
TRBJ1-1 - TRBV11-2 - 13 CASTLGQTTEAFF TGTGCCAGCACCCTAGGACAGACCACTGAAGCTTTCTTT
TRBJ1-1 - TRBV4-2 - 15 CASSPWDGGAAEAFF TGTGCCAGCAGCCCTTGGGACGGGGGGGCCGCTGAAGCTTTCTTT
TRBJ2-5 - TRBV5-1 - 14 CASSSRSLEETQYF TGCGCCAGCAGTTCCCGGTCCCTGGAGGAGACCCAGTACTTC
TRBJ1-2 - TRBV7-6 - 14 CASSSSGTPYGYTF TGTGCCAGCAGCTCCTCCGGGACACCTTATGGCTACACCTTC
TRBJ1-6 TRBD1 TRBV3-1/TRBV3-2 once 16 CASSYAGGQGSSPLHF TGTGCCAGCAGCTACGCAGGTGGACAGGGATCTTCGCCCCTCCACTTT
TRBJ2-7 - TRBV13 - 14 CASSQTRQFYEQYF TGTGCCAGCAGCCAGACACGTCAATTCTACGAGCAGTACTTC
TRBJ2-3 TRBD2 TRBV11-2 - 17 CASSLVDSGGPADTQYF TGTGCCAGCAGCTTAGTTGATAGCGGGGGCCCGGCAGATACGCAGTATTTT
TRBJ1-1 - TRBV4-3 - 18 CASSQQSGPRAGITEAFF TGCGCCAGCAGCCAACAATCTGGACCTCGGGCGGGAATAACTGAAGCTTTCTTT
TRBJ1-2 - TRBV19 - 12 CASSQGFYGYTF TGTGCCAGTAGTCAGGGATTCTATGGCTACACCTTC
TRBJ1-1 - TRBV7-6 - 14 CASSSYQGYTEAFF TGTGCCAGCAGCAGTTACCAGGGTTACACTGAAGCTTTCTTT
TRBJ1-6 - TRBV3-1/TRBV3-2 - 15 CASSQDFGSGSPLHF TGTGCCAGCAGCCAAGATTTCGGGTCTGGTTCACCCCTCCACTTT
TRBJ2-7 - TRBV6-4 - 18 CASSVPTLDRLARYEQYF TGTGCCAGCAGTGTCCCTACCCTAGACAGGTTGGCCCGCTACGAGCAGTACTTC
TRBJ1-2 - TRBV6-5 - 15 CASSYSMDGTSIYTF TGTGCCAGCAGTTACTCGATGGACGGGACATCTATCTACACCTTC
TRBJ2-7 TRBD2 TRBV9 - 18 CASSVGPSGGREPYEQYF TGTGCCAGCAGCGTAGGGCCTAGCGGGGGGCGAGAACCCTACGAGCAGTACTTC
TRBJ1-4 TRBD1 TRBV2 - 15 CASSDPGTGIEKLFF TGTGCCAGCAGTGACCCTGGGACAGGGATTGAAAAACTGTTTTTT
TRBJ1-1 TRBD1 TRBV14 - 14 CATGMGQPNTEAFF TGTGCCACCGGAATGGGACAGCCGAACACTGAAGCTTTCTTT